The following is a TCR beta chain sequence with its context. Sequenced by immunoSEQ multiplex PCR; TCRdb stores in-frame clones only, minus some. This table holds 150,000 to 200,000 clones, 88% found once. Each participant's cohort was designated according to participant-reported clinical history. This record belongs to a study of blood T cell repertoires in COVID-19. Overall study context: T cells, B-cell-depleted T cells, or PBMCs provided the cDNA or gDNA that served as material.

CDR1 and CDR2 (germline): SGHDN, FVKESK. J was trimmed by 8 bases and V by 4 bases; bases with no gene match: 7. The CDR3 runs to 14 residues. The V gene is TRBV14, the J gene TRBJ1-4; 7 nucleotides align to TRBD1. Sequenced: PBMCs or T cells enriched from blood (not recorded which). This TCR was recovered from a woman between 18 and 29 years old who had recovered from COVID-19. CDR3 in amino acids: CASSPGTVGEKLFF. The CDR3 bases are TGTGCCAGCAGCCCCGGGACAGTGGGCGAAAAACTGTTTTTT.